These 5 T cell receptor beta chains were all obtained from the same sample, sequenced in a study of T cells in Graves' hyperthyroidism and ophthalmopathy (dated by TCRdb to between 2018 and 2020). To prepare the library, multiplex PCR was applied. TCRdb lists the instrument as Illumina HiSeq 2000. The TCR beta CDR3 regions were amplified from RNA transcripts. For the first round of RT-PCR on the TCR CDR3, the HTBI primer set was used together with the Qiagen OneStep RT-PCR kit. Through fastp at Q25 and MiXCR, TCRdb rebuilt clones from the public reads, retaining in-frame beta chains. Every CDR3 protein is listed once, alongside the most common genes and DNA of its rows. This sample gives 350,000 to 400,000 distinct CDR3 sequences in total; about 15% of them show up just once. The ten biggest clones cover approximately 10% of the sample. The sample comprised blood. The receptors shown here come from a woman aged 55-70 years with Graves' hyperthyroidism.

Concerning this clonotype itself: This may stem from a read error, because a much larger clone lies one nucleotide away. The chain links TRBV24-1 to TRBJ1-1, with 7 nucleotides matching TRBD1. The CDR3 loop spans 16 amino acids. Germline V gives CDR1 KGHDR, CDR2 SFDVKD. CDR3 region: CVTSAVPGGQNTEAFF. The DNA for the CDR3 is TGTGTCACCAGTGCCGTTCCAGGGGGGCAGAACACTGAAGCTTTCTTT.

This clonotype was seen many times. The rearrangement uses TRBV2 and TRBJ2-1; D is unresolved. Germline lookup yields CDR1 SNHLY and CDR2 FYNNEI. Trimming took off 4 bases at V and 6 bases at J, with 13 bases between the two ends. This CDR3 has 14 residues. CDR3 DNA sequence: TGTGCCAGCAGTGTCGGAAATGGGATCAATGAGCAGTTCTTC. Residues: CASSVGNGINEQFF.

The chain combines TRBV5-1 with TRBJ2-4, with 9 bases fitting TRBD1. This CDR3 spans 12 amino acids. The trim removed 7 bases at V and 5 bases at J, leaving 1 base unmatched. The germline V gene encodes CDR1 SGHRS and CDR2 YFSETQ. CDR3 nucleotides: TGCGCCAGCGACAGGGGGGAAAACATTCAGTACTTC. Translating gives CASDRGENIQYF.

This clonotype was found once. It may be a read error: a sequence one base away is much more abundant. The chain combines TRBV18 with TRBJ2-1; the D is unclear. Trimming removed 2 bases from V and 10 bases from J, with 18 bases in between. CDR3 length equals 15 residues. The germline gives CDR1 KGHSH, CDR2 LQKENI. DNA of the CDR3: TGTGCCAGCTCACCAAGAGGCTCCGTTGACGGCGAGCAGTTCTTC. It specifies CASSPRGSVDGEQFF.

There are many counts of this clonotype. The chain uses TRBV2 and TRBJ1-3, with 9 bases lining up with TRBD1. CDR3 size: 15 residues. Germline CDR1 reads SNHLY; CDR2 reads FYNNEI. With V trimmed by 5 bases and J by 3 bases, 5 bases remained unmatched. In DNA form, the CDR3 reads TGTGCCAGCAGTTCGGACAGGGGCGGTGGAAACACCATATATTTT. Its translation: CASSSDRGGGNTIYF.